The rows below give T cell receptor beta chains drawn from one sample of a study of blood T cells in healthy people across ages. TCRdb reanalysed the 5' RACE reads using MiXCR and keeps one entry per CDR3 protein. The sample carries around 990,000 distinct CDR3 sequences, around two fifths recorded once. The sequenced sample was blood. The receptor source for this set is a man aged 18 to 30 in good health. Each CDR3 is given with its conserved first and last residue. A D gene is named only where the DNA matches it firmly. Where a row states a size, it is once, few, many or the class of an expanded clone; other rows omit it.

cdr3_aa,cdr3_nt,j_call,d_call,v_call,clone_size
CASSVHTGLAGGGNEQFF,TGTGCCAGCAGCGTACATACGGGACTAGCGGGGGGCGGGAATGAGCAGTTCTTC,TRBJ2-1,TRBD2,TRBV9,NA
CSANLGSHTYNEQFF,TGCAGTGCTAATCTAGGCTCCCACACCTACAATGAGCAGTTCTTC,TRBJ2-1,NA,TRBV20-1,NA
CASSPTVGYEQYF,TGTGCCAGCAGCCCCACGGTGGGGTACGAGCAGTACTTC,TRBJ2-7,NA,TRBV6-6,NA
CASSRYTDTQYF,TGTGCCAGCAGCCGATACACAGATACGCAGTATTTT,TRBJ2-3,NA,TRBV7-9,many
CSAKSGADTGELFF,TGCAGTGCCAAAAGCGGGGCCGACACCGGGGAGCTGTTTTTT,TRBJ2-2,TRBD2,TRBV20-1,NA
CASSLRQGVSMGYTF,TGTGCCAGCAGTCTTCGACAGGGAGTCTCTATGGGCTACACCTTC,TRBJ1-2,TRBD1,TRBV12-3/TRBV12-4,NA
CSAPKEGADTEAFF,TGCAGTGCCCCAAAGGAGGGCGCCGACACTGAAGCTTTCTTT,TRBJ1-1,NA,TRBV20-1,NA
CASSGQGSYGYTF,TGTGCCAGCAGTGGACAGGGAAGCTATGGCTACACCTTC,TRBJ1-2,TRBD1,TRBV27,few
CASSPAGTGTIRKMNTEAFF,TGCGCCAGCAGCCCCGCCGGGACAGGGACAATCCGCAAGATGAACACTGAAGCTTTCTTT,TRBJ1-1,TRBD1,TRBV5-1,few
CAWSPGQGAGIEQYF,TGTGCCTGGAGTCCAGGCCAGGGGGCTGGTATCGAGCAGTACTTC,TRBJ2-7,TRBD1,TRBV30,NA
CASGLVLGLGQELSGANVLTF,TGTGCTAGTGGTTTGGTACTAGGATTGGGACAGGAACTCTCTGGGGCCAACGTCCTGACTTTC,TRBJ2-6,TRBD1,TRBV12-5,few
CASSFGHRPGEQFF,TGTGCCAGCAGCTTCGGCCATAGGCCCGGTGAGCAGTTCTTC,TRBJ2-1,NA,TRBV7-2,NA
CASSARTGDSSYNEQFF,TGTGCCAGCAGCGCCCGGACAGGGGACAGCTCCTACAATGAGCAGTTCTTC,TRBJ2-1,TRBD1,TRBV4-2,NA
CASSFSGSQNTQYF,TGTGCCAGCAGCTTTAGCGGGAGCCAGAATACGCAGTATTTT,TRBJ2-3,TRBD2,TRBV3-1,NA
CSAVLYWGDNEQFF,TGCAGTGCGGTCTTGTATTGGGGGGACAATGAGCAGTTCTTC,TRBJ2-1,NA,TRBV20-1,NA
CASSSQGYGTQYF,TGTGCCAGCAGCTCTCAGGGGTACGGGACCCAGTACTTC,TRBJ2-5,NA,TRBV7-2,NA
CSARDARGGEQYF,TGCAGTGCTAGAGACGCCCGCGGCGGCGAGCAGTACTTC,TRBJ2-7,NA,TRBV20-1,NA
CAISAIDRGQDNEQYF,TGTGCCATCAGTGCCATCGACAGGGGCCAGGACAATGAGCAGTACTTC,TRBJ2-7,TRBD1,TRBV10-3,NA
CASSLPTGGRTDTQYF,TGTGCCAGCAGTTTACCCACAGGGGGCCGCACAGATACGCAGTATTTT,TRBJ2-3,TRBD1,TRBV27,many
CASSLSGRKLYDEQFF,TGTGCCAGCAGCTTATCAGGGAGGAAGCTCTACGATGAGCAGTTCTTC,TRBJ2-1,NA,TRBV7-3,NA
CASSKEGRNTEAFF,TGTGCCAGCAGCAAGGAGGGCAGGAACACTGAAGCTTTCTTT,TRBJ1-1,NA,TRBV9,NA
CASSQDLTGRGTEAFF,TGTGCCAGCAGCCAAGATTTAACAGGCCGAGGGACTGAAGCTTTCTTT,TRBJ1-1,NA,TRBV3-1,NA
CANSLARESTEAFF,TGTGCCAACAGCTTAGCGAGGGAAAGCACTGAAGCTTTCTTT,TRBJ1-1,NA,TRBV7-2,NA
CASSEYLISGTDLEGYTF,TGTGCCAGCAGTGAATACCTAATATCCGGGACAGACCTTGAAGGCTACACCTTC,TRBJ1-2,TRBD1,TRBV6-1,NA
CASSYLARVNTGELFF,TGTGCCAGCAGTTACTTAGCGAGGGTGAACACCGGGGAGCTGTTTTTT,TRBJ2-2,NA,TRBV6-6,NA